A single sample gave rise to the 30 T cell receptor beta chains below, sequenced in a study of OX40 agonist ivuxolimab in advanced cancers. Profiled with immunoSEQ multiplex PCR; TCRdb holds only in-frame clones, not every one. This sample has some 58,000 clones; 85% to 90% occur once, and the top ten carry approximately 0.8%. Sequenced here: CD4+ or CD8+ T cells sorted from blood, sampled in a trial of the OX40 agonist ivuxolimab. The receptors were sampled from an adult with an advanced solid tumor such as melanoma, head and neck, liver or kidney cancer.

The chain is built from TRBV6-1 and TRBJ2-7; D gene ambiguous. Per germline, CDR1 MNHNS and CDR2 SASEGT. The ends were cut back, 4 bases at V and 7 bases at J, with 11 bases in the middle. CDR3 length equals 12 residues. This CDR3 is CASSGPFLEQYF. The CDR3 DNA reads as TGTGCCAGCAGTGGGCCCTTCTTAGAGCAGTACTTC.

This clone was counted a single time. The chain is built from TRBV6-6 and TRBJ2-1, with D tentatively TRBD1 (5 bases). Germline assignment: CDR1 MNHNY and CDR2 SVGAGI (reference sequence). V lost 5 bases and J lost 6, with 11 bases in between. This CDR3 has 13 amino acids. This chain's CDR3 is CASSPDSLNEQFF. The DNA of the CDR3 is TGTGCCAGCAGTCCTGACAGTCTCAATGAGCAGTTCTTC.

The chain recombines TRBV30 with TRBJ2-5, with 8 positions matching TRBD1. The V gene end was trimmed by 3 bases and the J gene end by 4 bases; junction bases not matched to a gene: 4. The germline V gene encodes CDR1 GTSNPN and CDR2 SVGIG (reference sequence). The CDR3 consists of 13 residues. This CDR3 reads CAWRTGGGETQYF. DNA for the CDR3: TGTGCCTGGAGAACAGGGGGTGGAGAGACCCAGTACTTC.

V gene TRBV5-8 combines with J gene TRBJ2-7, with D hard to call. Germline V gene lookup returns CDR1 SGHTS and CDR2 YDEGEE. The ends were cut back, 4 bases at V and 2 bases at J, with 10 bases in the middle. This CDR3 is built from 13 residues. The CDR3 region is CASSQVRAYEQYF. The CDR3 nucleotides are TGTGCCAGCAGCCAAGTAAGGGCCTACGAGCAGTACTTC.

The chain employs TRBV2 and TRBJ1-3; TRBD1 is a possible D gene (5 bases). The CDR3 length is 14 residues. In germline, CDR1 is SNHLY, CDR2 FYNNEI. Trimming removed 4 bases at V and 9 bases at J, with 16 bases between. CDR3 bases: TGTGCCAGCAGTGCGGACTCGCCGGGGGGCACCATATATTTT. Amino acid sequence: CASSADSPGGTIYF.

The genes are TRBV19 and TRBJ2-6, with a possible D match to TRBD1 (5 bases). Germline values: CDR1 LNHDA, CDR2 SQIVND (reference sequence). The V end lost 3 bases, the J end lost 0 bases, and 6 bases lay between the germline ends. The CDR3 consists of 15 residues. DNA for the CDR3: TGTGCCAGTAGTATCGGACACTCTGGGGCCAACGTCCTGACTTTC. Residues: CASSIGHSGANVLTF.

This rearrangement joins TRBV6-1 to TRBJ2-7; no reliable D call. The CDR3 consists of 12 residues. From germline, CDR1 is MNHNS and CDR2 SASEGT. Between the trimmed V and J ends, which lost 6 bases and 4 bases, there was a span of 10 bases. CDR3 amino acids: CASSYLPYEQYF. As DNA, the CDR3 is TGTGCCAGCAGCTACTTGCCGTACGAGCAGTACTTC.

This clone was seen only a few times. The V gene is TRBV9, the J gene TRBJ1-1, with D perhaps matching TRBD1 (6 bases). The germline V gene has CDR1 SGDLS and CDR2 YYNGEE. Between the trimmed V and J ends, which lost 0 bases and 1 base, there was a span of 10 bases. This CDR3 spans 15 amino acids. CDR3 residues: CASSVGYRANTEAFF. DNA of the CDR3: TGTGCCAGCAGCGTAGGGTACAGGGCGAACACTGAAGCTTTCTTT.

The rearrangement uses TRBV27 and TRBJ2-7; possible D gene TRBD1, 5 bases. This CDR3 has 14 residues. Trimming left V 3 bases short and J 0 bases short, with 9 bases between. Germline loops: CDR1 MNHEY, CDR2 SMNVEV (reference sequence). In nucleotides, the CDR3 is TGTGCCAGCAGTTTGTCCAGGGTCTCCTACGAGCAGTACTTC. It yields the protein CASSLSRVSYEQYF.

This chain uses TRBV6-1 with TRBJ2-1; 13 bases fit TRBD2. CDR3 length: 15 amino acids. Germline V gene sequence: CDR1 MNHNS, CDR2 SASEGT. The trim removed 7 bases at V and 7 bases at J, leaving 7 bases unmatched. The CDR3 region has the DNA TGTGCCAGCACCGTACTAGCGGGAGGGCCTAATGAGCAGTTCTTC. Its protein is CASTVLAGGPNEQFF.

The rearrangement joins TRBV7-8 to TRBJ2-6; D may correspond to TRBD1 or TRBD2 (5 bases each). The CDR3 has 16 amino acids. Deletions cut 0 bases from V and 2 bases from J, with 8 bases between. Germline V gives CDR1 SGHVS, CDR2 FQNEAQ. The CDR3 bases are TGTGCCAGCAGCTTAGCCCGAGGGGCTGGGGCCAACGTCCTGACTTTC. It encodes CASSLARGAGANVLTF.

This clone was seen just once. The rearrangement joins TRBV29-1 to TRBJ2-2; perhaps TRBD2 as D (6 bases). CDR3 length: 12 amino acids. Germline CDR1 and CDR2: SQVTM and ANQGSEA. The V end lost 7 bases, the J end lost 5 bases, and 11 bases lay between the germline ends. CDR3 DNA: TGCAGCGCTCAGGAGGGTACCGGGGAGCTGTTTTTT. Protein product: CSAQEGTGELFF.

V is TRBV15 and J is TRBJ1-1; a possible D gene is TRBD1 (5 bases). The length of the CDR3 is 14 residues. Trimming stripped 1 base from V and 1 base from J, with 7 bases between. Germline V gene data show CDR1 as LNHNV and CDR2 as YYDKDF (reference sequence). CDR3 sequence reads: CATSRVGENTEAFF. CDR3 DNA sequence: TGTGCCACCAGCAGAGTAGGGGAGAACACTGAAGCTTTCTTT.

This chain links TRBV10-3 with TRBJ2-3; 16 positions match TRBD2. From germline, CDR1 is ENHRY and CDR2 SYGVKD. With 5 bases clipped from V and 0 bases from J, the junction kept 5 bases outside the gene matches. There are 18 residues in the CDR3. In DNA, the CDR3 is TGTGCCATCAGTCCGGGACTAGCGGGGGGGCCCAGCACAGATACGCAGTATTTT. It encodes CAISPGLAGGPSTDTQYF.

This chain uses TRBV6-5 with TRBJ1-5; unclear D gene. Germline V gene sequence: CDR1 MNHEY, CDR2 SVGAGI. The CDR3 contains 14 residues. Trimming cost V 8 bases and J 3 bases, with 14 bases left between them. CDR3 protein: CASAGRRFNQPQHF. DNA for the CDR3: TGTGCCAGCGCGGGGAGACGCTTCAATCAGCCCCAGCATTTT.

The chain links TRBV27 to TRBJ2-2, with 14 bases that match TRBD2. After removal of 5 bases from V and 8 bases from J, the junction contained 4 bases not matched to a gene. The CDR3 sequence is 15 residues long. Germline CDR1 and CDR2: MNHEY and SMNVEV (reference sequence). The DNA for the CDR3 is TGTGCCAGCAGTCGGACTAGCGGGAGGCAGGGGGAGCTGTTTTTT. Translated: CASSRTSGRQGELFF.

In its sample, this clone was seen once. V gene TRBV5-6 combines with J gene TRBJ1-5, with TRBD1 matching over 7 bases. Germline V gene sequence: CDR1 SGHDT, CDR2 YYEEEE. V was pared by 4 bases and J by 1 base, with 5 bases of the junction left unmatched. The CDR3 is 15 residues long. The CDR3 sequence: CASSRQGWSNQPQHF. In DNA, the CDR3 is TGTGCCAGCAGCCGACAGGGTTGGAGCAATCAGCCCCAGCATTTT.

This clone has only one observation. The J gene is TRBJ1-1, the V gene TRBV2, with 11 bases identical to TRBD1. Unmatched junction bases numbered 4, after V lost 7 bases and J lost 6 bases. Germline lookup yields CDR1 SNHLY and CDR2 FYNNEI. There are 13 residues in the CDR3. The CDR3 region is CASKGQGASEAFF. CDR3 in DNA: TGTGCCAGCAAAGGACAGGGGGCCTCTGAAGCTTTCTTT.

This chain joins TRBV6-1 and TRBJ1-5; D unresolved. The CDR3 consists of 13 residues. The V gene lost 7 bases and the J gene lost 2 bases, with 9 bases spanning the gap. Looked up from germline, CDR1 is MNHNS and CDR2 is SASEGT. CDR3 loop: CASISGGNQPQHF. The CDR3 coding sequence is TGTGCCAGCATCTCCGGGGGCAATCAGCCCCAGCATTTT.

The chain combines TRBV9 with TRBJ2-1; the D gene could be TRBD1 or TRBD2 (6 bases each). This CDR3 has 16 amino acids. CDR1 and CDR2 from the germline V gene are SGDLS and YYNGEE. The V end lost 4 bases, the J end lost 10 bases, and 24 bases lay between the germline ends. As DNA, the CDR3 is TGTGCCAGCAGCCCTATTCCTGGACCCAGAGGGGGGGAGCAGTTCTTC. Amino acids: CASSPIPGPRGGEQFF.

In its sample, this clone was seen a few times. Other DNA sequences from this sample encode an identical CDR3 as well. CDR3 nucleotide sequence: TGTGCCAGCAGCTTGGGGCAGGCGGCAACTAATGAAAAACTGTTTTTT. It specifies CASSLGQAATNEKLFF. The chain joins TRBV5-8 to TRBJ1-4; D is unresolved. The CDR3 totals 16 residues. Germline loops: CDR1 SGHTS, CDR2 YDEGEE. V gave up 0 bases and J gave up 0 bases, with 9 bases separating them.

The chain employs TRBV10-2 and TRBJ1-4, with D perhaps TRBD1 (5 bases). This CDR3 is built from 15 residues. The germline V and J ends were trimmed by 6 bases and 5 bases, with 16 bases remaining between them. The germline V gene has CDR1 WSHSY and CDR2 SAAADI. CDR3 sequence reads: CASRIQVGTNEKLFF. CDR3 coding DNA: TGCGCCAGCAGAATACAGGTCGGGACGAATGAAAAACTGTTTTTT.

V and J are TRBV27 and TRBJ2-5, with 13 nucleotides matching TRBD2. This CDR3 region has 15 residues. Germline CDR1 reads MNHEY; CDR2 reads SMNVEV (reference sequence). The V and J ends lost 3 bases and 7 bases, in that order; junction bases with no gene match: 5. The CDR3 loop reads CASSLGTSGVPTQYF. CDR3 sequence (DNA): TGTGCCAGCAGTTTGGGGACTAGCGGGGTGCCGACCCAGTACTTC.

This chain links TRBV5-1 with TRBJ1-6; 7 nucleotides agree with TRBD1. The J segment lost 7 bases and the V segment lost 4 bases, leaving 11 bases of the junction unmatched. Germline V gene lookup returns CDR1 SGHRS and CDR2 YFSETQ. This CDR3 comprises 16 residues. The CDR3 sequence is CASSESLAGGNSPLHF. The DNA for the CDR3 is TGCGCCAGCAGCGAGTCCCTGGCAGGGGGGAATTCACCCCTCCACTTT.

This chain uses TRBV30 with TRBJ1-6; unclear D gene. The CDR3 is 12 amino acids. The ends were cut back, 4 bases at V and 7 bases at J, with 8 bases in the middle. The germline V gene encodes CDR1 GTSNPN and CDR2 SVGIG (reference sequence). CDR3 sequence: CAWKFPNSPLHF. CDR3 in DNA: TGTGCCTGGAAATTCCCGAATTCACCCCTCCACTTT.

This chain uses TRBV5-6 with TRBJ2-1; no definite D call. The CDR3 is 12 amino acids. Germline V gene data show CDR1 as SGHDT and CDR2 as YYEEEE. The germline V and J ends were trimmed by 0 bases and 9 bases, with 7 bases remaining between them. The CDR3 DNA reads as TGTGCCAGCAGCTTGGGGCAGTTTGAGCAGTTCTTC. Protein product: CASSLGQFEQFF.

The rearrangement joins TRBV6-1 to TRBJ1-4; D is perhaps TRBD1 (5 bases). CDR1 MNHNS and CDR2 SASEGT come from the germline V gene. V shed 11 bases and J shed 0 bases, with 13 bases lying between them. The CDR3 is 14 amino acids. The CDR3, as DNA: TGTGCCGCCTCAGACAGTGCAACTAATGAAAAACTGTTTTTT. This gives the protein CAASDSATNEKLFF.

The chain has TRBV10-2 and TRBJ2-1; D gene unclear. CDR1 is WSHSY and CDR2 is SAAADI in the germline V gene. The germline V and J ends were trimmed by 8 bases and 7 bases, with 6 bases remaining between them. This CDR3 has 10 amino acids. CDR3 amino acids: CASRKNEQFF. The DNA of the CDR3 is TGCGCCAGCCGGAAAAATGAGCAGTTCTTC.

As for this clone: Its ends do not fully match the called genes, so a read error is possible. The genes are TRBV10-1 and TRBJ2-3, with 11 bases fitting TRBD2. The CDR3 spans 17 residues. CDR1 and CDR2 (germline): WNHNN, SYGVQD (reference sequence). CDR3 nucleotides: TGCACCAGCAGTGATAGAGCTAGCGGGGGGCCCGGGGATACGCAGTATTTT. It yields the protein CTSSDRASGGPGDTQYF.

The J gene is TRBJ2-2, the V gene TRBV2; D might be TRBD1 (6 bases). Trimming removed 7 bases from V and 7 bases from J, with 13 bases in between. There are 13 residues in the CDR3. Germline V CDR1 and CDR2: SNHLY, FYNNEI. DNA for the CDR3: TGTGCCAGCAACAACAGGGTCCGCGGGGAGCTGTTTTTT. Protein: CASNNRVRGELFF.